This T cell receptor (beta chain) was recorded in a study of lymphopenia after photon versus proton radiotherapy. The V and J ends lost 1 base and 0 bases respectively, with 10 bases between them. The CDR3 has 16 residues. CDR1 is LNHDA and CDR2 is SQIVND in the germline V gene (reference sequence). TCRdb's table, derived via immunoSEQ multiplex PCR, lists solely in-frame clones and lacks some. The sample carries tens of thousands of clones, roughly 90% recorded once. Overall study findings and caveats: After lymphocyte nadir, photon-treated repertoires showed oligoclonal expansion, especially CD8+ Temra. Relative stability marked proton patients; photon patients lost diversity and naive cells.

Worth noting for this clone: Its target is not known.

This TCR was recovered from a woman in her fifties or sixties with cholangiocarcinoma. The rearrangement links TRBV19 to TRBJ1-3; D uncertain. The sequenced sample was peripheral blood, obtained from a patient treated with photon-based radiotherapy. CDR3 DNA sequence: TGTGCCAGTAGTATAGGGAGGATACTCTCTGGAAACACCATATATTTT. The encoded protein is CASSIGRILSGNTIYF.